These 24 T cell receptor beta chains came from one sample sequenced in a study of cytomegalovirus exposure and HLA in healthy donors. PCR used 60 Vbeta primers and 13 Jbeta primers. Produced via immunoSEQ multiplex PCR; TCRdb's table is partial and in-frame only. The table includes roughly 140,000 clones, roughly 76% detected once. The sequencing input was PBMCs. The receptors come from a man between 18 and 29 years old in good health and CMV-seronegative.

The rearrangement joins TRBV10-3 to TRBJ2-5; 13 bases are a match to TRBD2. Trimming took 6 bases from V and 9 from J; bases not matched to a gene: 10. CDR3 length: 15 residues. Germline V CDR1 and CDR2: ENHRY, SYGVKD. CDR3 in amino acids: CAISPTSGGEGAQYF. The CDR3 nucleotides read TGTGCCATCAGCCCTACTAGCGGGGGGGAGGGGGCCCAGTACTTC.

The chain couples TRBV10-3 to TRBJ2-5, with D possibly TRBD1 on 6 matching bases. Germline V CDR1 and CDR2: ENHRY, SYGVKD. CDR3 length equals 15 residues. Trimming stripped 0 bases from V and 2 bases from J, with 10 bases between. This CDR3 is CAISESWQGQETQYF. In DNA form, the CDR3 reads TGTGCCATCAGTGAGTCGTGGCAGGGGCAAGAGACCCAGTACTTC.

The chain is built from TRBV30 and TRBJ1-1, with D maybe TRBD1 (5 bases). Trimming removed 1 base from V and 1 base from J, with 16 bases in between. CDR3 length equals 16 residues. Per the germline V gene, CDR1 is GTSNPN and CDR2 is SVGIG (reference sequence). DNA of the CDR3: TGTGCCTGGAGTGCAAAAAAGGGGACTTGGAACACTGAAGCTTTCTTT. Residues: CAWSAKKGTWNTEAFF. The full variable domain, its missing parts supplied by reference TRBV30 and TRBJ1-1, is SQTIHQWPATLVQPVGSPLSLECTVEGTSNPNLYWYRQAAGRGLQLLFYSVGIGQISSEVPQNLSASRPQDRQFILSSKKLLLSDSGFYLCAWSAKKGTWNTEAFFGQGTRLTVV.

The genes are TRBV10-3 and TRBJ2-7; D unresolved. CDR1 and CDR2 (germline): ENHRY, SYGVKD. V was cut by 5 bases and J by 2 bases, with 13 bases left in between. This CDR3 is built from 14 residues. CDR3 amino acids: CAISPLTGAYEQYF. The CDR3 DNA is TGTGCCATCAGTCCTTTGACCGGAGCCTACGAGCAGTACTTC.

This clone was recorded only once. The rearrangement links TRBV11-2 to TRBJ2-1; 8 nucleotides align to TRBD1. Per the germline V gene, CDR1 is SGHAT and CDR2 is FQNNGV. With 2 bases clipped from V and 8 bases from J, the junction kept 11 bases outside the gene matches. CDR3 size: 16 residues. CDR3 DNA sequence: TGTGCCAGCAGCTTACGGACAGGGCGGATGTTTGATGAGCAGTTCTTC. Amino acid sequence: CASSLRTGRMFDEQFF.

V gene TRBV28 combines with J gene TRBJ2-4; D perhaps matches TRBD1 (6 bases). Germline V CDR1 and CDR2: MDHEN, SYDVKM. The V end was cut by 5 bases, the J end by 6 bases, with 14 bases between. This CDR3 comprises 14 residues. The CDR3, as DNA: TGTGCCAGCAGTCCACAGGGTTCGGGAAACATTCAGTACTTC. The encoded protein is CASSPQGSGNIQYF.

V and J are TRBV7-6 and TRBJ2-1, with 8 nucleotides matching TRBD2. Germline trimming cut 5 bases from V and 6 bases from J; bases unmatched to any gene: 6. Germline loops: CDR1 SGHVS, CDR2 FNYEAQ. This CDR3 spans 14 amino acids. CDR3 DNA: TGTGCCAGCAGCACCCGGGGGGGGCCCAATGAGCAGTTCTTC. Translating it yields CASSTRGGPNEQFF. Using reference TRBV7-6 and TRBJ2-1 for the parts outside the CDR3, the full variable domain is GAGVSQSPRYKVTKRGQDVALRCDPISGHVSLYWYRQALGQGPEFLTYFNYEAQQDKSGLPNDRFSAERPEGSISTLTIQRTEQRDSAMYRCASSTRGGPNEQFFGPGTRLTVL.

The CDR3 DNA reads TGTGCCAGCAGTAATACTTTGACTGAGCCCCAGCATTTT. This codes for CASSNTLTEPQHF. V and J are TRBV6-5 and TRBJ1-5; D gene ambiguous. V lost 5 bases and J 8 bases, leaving 13 bases between the germline ends. Germline CDR1 and CDR2: MNHEY and SVGAGI. This CDR3 is built from 13 residues.

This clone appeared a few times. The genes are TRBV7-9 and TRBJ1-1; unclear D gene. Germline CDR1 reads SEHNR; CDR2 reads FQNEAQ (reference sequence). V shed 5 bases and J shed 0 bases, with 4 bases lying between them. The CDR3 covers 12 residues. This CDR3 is CASSNMNTEAFF. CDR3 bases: TGTGCCAGCAGCAATATGAACACTGAAGCTTTCTTT.

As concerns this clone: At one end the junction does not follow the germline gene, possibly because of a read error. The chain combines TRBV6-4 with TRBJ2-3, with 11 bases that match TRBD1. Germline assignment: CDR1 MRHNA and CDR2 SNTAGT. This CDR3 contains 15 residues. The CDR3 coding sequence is TGTGCCAGCAGTGACTCGGACAGGGGGCCAGATGCGCAGTATTTT. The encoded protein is CASSDSDRGPDAQYF.

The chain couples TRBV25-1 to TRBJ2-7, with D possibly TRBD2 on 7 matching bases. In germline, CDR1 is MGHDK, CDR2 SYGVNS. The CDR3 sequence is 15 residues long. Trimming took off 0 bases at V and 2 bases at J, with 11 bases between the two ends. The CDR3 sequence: CASSEYGGGTYEQYF. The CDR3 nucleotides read TGTGCCAGCAGTGAATATGGCGGGGGCACCTACGAGCAGTACTTC.

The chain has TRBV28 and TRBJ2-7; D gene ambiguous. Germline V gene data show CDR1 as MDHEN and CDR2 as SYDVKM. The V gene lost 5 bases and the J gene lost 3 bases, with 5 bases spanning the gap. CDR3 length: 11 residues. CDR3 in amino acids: CASSPNYEQYF. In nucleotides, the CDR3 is TGTGCCAGCAGTCCTAACTACGAGCAGTACTTC.

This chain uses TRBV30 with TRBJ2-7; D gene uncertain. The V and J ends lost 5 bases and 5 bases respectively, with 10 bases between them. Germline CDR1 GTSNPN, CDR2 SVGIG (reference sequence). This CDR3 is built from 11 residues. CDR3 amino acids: CAWVTFNEQYF. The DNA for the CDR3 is TGTGCCTGGGTCACTTTCAACGAGCAGTACTTC.

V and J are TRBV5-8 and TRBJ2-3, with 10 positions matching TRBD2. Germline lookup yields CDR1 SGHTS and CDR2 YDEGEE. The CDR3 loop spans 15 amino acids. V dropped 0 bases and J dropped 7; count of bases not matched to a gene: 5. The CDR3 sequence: CASSLALAGVYTQYF. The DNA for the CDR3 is TGTGCCAGCAGCTTGGCCCTAGCGGGAGTGTATACGCAGTATTTT.

The CDR3 DNA is TGTGCCAGCAGCTTAAGTACTAACTACGAGCAGTACTTC. Its protein is CASSLSTNYEQYF. The chain uses TRBV7-6 and TRBJ2-7, with D unresolved. Germline V gene sequence: CDR1 SGHVS, CDR2 FNYEAQ. The V gene lost 2 bases and the J gene lost 3 bases, with 8 bases spanning the gap. The CDR3 totals 13 residues.

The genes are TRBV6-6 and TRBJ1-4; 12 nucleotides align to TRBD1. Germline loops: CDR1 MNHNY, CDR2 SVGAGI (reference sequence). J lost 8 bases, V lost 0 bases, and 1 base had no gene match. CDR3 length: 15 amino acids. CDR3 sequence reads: CASSYSGTGGEKLFF. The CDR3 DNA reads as TGTGCCAGCAGTTACTCGGGGACAGGGGGCGAAAAACTGTTTTTT.

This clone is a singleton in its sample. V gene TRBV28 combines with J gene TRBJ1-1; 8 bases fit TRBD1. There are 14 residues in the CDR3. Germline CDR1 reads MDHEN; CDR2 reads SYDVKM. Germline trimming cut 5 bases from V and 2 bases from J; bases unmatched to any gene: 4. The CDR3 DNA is TGTGCCAGCAGTACCACAGGGGGAAACACTGAAGCTTTCTTT. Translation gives CASSTTGGNTEAFF. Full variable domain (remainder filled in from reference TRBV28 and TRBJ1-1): DVKVTQSSRYLVKRTGEKVFLECVQDMDHENMFWYRQDPGLGLRLIYFSYDVKMKEKGDIPEGYSVSREKKERFSLILESASTNQTSMYLCASSTTGGNTEAFFGQGTRLTVV.

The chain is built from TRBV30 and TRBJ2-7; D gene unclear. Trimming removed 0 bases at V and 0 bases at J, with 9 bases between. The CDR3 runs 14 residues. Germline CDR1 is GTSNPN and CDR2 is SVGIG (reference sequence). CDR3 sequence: CAWSVTQFSYEQYF. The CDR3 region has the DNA TGTGCCTGGAGTGTAACACAGTTCTCCTACGAGCAGTACTTC.

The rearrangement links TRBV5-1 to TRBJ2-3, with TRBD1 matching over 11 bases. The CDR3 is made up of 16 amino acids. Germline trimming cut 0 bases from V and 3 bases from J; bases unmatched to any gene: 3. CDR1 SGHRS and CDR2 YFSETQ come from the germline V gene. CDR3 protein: CASSLGGTGGTDTQYF. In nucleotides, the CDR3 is TGCGCCAGCAGCTTGGGAGGGACAGGGGGAACAGATACGCAGTATTTT.

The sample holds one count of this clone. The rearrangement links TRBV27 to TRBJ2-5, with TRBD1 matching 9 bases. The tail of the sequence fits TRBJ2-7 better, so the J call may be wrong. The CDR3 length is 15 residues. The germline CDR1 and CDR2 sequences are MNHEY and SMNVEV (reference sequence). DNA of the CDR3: TGTGCCAGCAGAGGAATGGGGACAGGGACTTACGAGCAGTACTTC. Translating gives CASRGMGTGTYEQYF.

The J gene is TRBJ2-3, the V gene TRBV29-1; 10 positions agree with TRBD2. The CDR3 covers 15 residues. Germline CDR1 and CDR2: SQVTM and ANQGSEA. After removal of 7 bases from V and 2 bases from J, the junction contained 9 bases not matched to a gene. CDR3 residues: CSAGKLAGFTDTQYF. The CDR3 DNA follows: TGCAGCGCTGGGAAACTAGCGGGGTTCACAGATACGCAGTATTTT.

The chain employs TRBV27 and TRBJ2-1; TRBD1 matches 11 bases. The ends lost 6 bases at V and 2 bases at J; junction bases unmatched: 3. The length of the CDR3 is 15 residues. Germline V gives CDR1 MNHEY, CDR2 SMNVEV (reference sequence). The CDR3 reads CASRKDRGPYNEQFF. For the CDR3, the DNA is TGTGCCAGCAGGAAGGACAGGGGGCCCTACAATGAGCAGTTCTTC.

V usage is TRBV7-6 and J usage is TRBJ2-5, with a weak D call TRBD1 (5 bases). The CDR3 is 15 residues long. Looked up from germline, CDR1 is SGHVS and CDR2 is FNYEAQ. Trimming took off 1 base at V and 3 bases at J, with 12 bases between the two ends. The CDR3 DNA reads TGTGCCAGCAGCTTAGTAGGTTGGGGCGAAGAGACCCAGTACTTC. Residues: CASSLVGWGEETQYF.

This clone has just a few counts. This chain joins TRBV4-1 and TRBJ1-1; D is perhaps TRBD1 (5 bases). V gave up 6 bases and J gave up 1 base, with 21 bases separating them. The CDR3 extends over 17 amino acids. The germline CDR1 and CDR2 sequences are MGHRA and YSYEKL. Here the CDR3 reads CASSLLVPGLSNTEAFF. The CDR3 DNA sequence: TGCGCCAGCAGTCTCTTAGTACCGGGACTCTCGAACACTGAAGCTTTCTTT.